This is a list of T cell receptor beta chains from one sample in a study of blood T cell repertoires in COVID-19. The data were produced by immunoSEQ multiplex PCR, yet TCRdb's version contains in-frame clones alone and is incomplete. The sample has hundreds of thousands of clones, approximately 83% seen once. Sequencing was carried out using PBMCs or T cells enriched from blood (not recorded which). The source is a woman aged 40 to 50 with acute COVID-19. Each CDR3 is given with its conserved first and last residue. The order of the fields is clone size, D gene, J gene, V gene, CDR3 protein, CDR3 DNA. A D gene is named only where the DNA matches it firmly. Clone size is given for some rows only: seen once, a few or many times, or a class if the clone is expanded.

>NA|NA|TRBJ2-5|TRBV5-1
CASSPGGEAQYF
TGCGCCAGCAGCCCCGGAGGGGAGGCCCAGTACTTC
>NA|NA|TRBJ2-3|TRBV5-5
CASSLRWLSTDTQYF
TGTGCCAGCAGCTTGCGGTGGTTGAGCACAGATACGCAGTATTTT
>NA|TRBD1|TRBJ1-1|TRBV5-1
CASSLGGTANTEAFF
TGCGCCAGCAGCCTGGGTGGGACAGCCAACACTGAAGCTTTCTTT
>once|TRBD2|TRBJ2-2|TRBV24-1
CATSATSGMENTGELFF
TGTGCCACCAGTGCGACTAGCGGGATGGAAAACACCGGGGAGCTGTTTTTT
>NA|TRBD2|TRBJ2-1|TRBV19
CASTGTSGTYNEQFF
TGTGCCAGTACCGGGACTAGCGGGACCTACAATGAGCAGTTCTTC
>NA|TRBD1|TRBJ1-5|TRBV7-8
CASSSGTGVILYSNQPQHF
TGTGCCAGCAGCTCGGGGACAGGTGTCATCCTTTATAGCAATCAGCCCCAGCATTTT
>few|TRBD1|TRBJ1-2|TRBV6-5
CASRFQGASGYTF
TGTGCCAGCAGGTTCCAGGGGGCGTCTGGCTACACCTTC
>few|NA|TRBJ2-3|TRBV27
CASFPARVRRATDTQYF
TGTGCCAGCTTCCCGGCCCGGGTCCGGAGGGCGACAGATACGCAGTATTTT
>NA|NA|TRBJ1-5|TRBV30
CAWSMDTHGNQPQHF
TGTGCCTGGAGTATGGACACTCATGGCAATCAGCCCCAGCATTTT
>once|NA|TRBJ1-1|TRBV10-2
CASRQGENTEAFF
TGCGCCAGCAGACAGGGTGAGAACACTGAAGCTTTCTTT
>NA|TRBD2|TRBJ2-2|TRBV11-3
CASSRGTSVNTGELFF
TGTGCCAGCAGCCGCGGGACTAGCGTAAACACCGGGGAGCTGTTTTTT
>NA|TRBD1|TRBJ2-2|TRBV4-2
CASSPDRGSTGELFF
TGTGCCAGCAGCCCGGACAGGGGAAGTACCGGGGAGCTGTTTTTT
>NA|NA|TRBJ2-2|TRBV4-1
CASSQAGVGGRLFF
TGCGCCAGCAGCCAAGCGGGGGTCGGGGGGCGGCTGTTTTTT
>NA|NA|TRBJ2-7|TRBV5-1
CASSLGLTTFEQYF
TGCGCCAGCAGCTTGGGACTAACTACCTTCGAGCAGTACTTC
>NA|NA|TRBJ2-7|TRBV3-1/TRBV3-2
CASSPGVYEQYF
TGTGCCAGCAGCCCGGGGGTCTACGAGCAGTACTTC
>NA|TRBD1|TRBJ1-3|TRBV3-1/TRBV3-2
CASSLRGGTGGAGNTIYF
TGTGCCAGCAGCCTACGGGGTGGGACAGGGGGCGCTGGAAACACCATATATTTT
>NA|NA|TRBJ2-5|TRBV12-3/TRBV12-4
CASSLAAGETQYF
TGTGCCAGCAGTTTAGCGGCGGGGGAGACCCAGTACTTC
>NA|TRBD1|TRBJ2-5|TRBV5-6
CASSFGTVQETQYF
TGTGCCAGCAGCTTCGGGACAGTTCAAGAGACCCAGTACTTC
>NA|NA|TRBJ1-2|TRBV27
CASSFTSRVNYGYTF
TGTGCCAGCAGTTTCACCTCGCGGGTTAACTATGGCTACACCTTC
>NA|NA|TRBJ2-3|TRBV9
CASSPPSDTQYF
TGTGCCAGCAGCCCCCCTTCCGATACGCAGTATTTT
>NA|NA|TRBJ2-1|TRBV24-1
CATKSTSSGEQFF
TGTGCCACCAAGTCGACCTCCTCGGGTGAGCAGTTCTTC
>NA|NA|TRBJ1-1|TRBV7-2
CASLLQGHTEAFF
TGTGCCAGCCTCCTCCAGGGGCACACTGAAGCTTTCTTT
>NA|NA|TRBJ1-3|TRBV7-2
CASSPTGSRSGNTIYF
TGTGCCAGCAGCCCCACGGGGAGCCGCTCTGGAAACACCATATATTTT
>NA|TRBD2|TRBJ2-7|TRBV13
CASSLFGSGYYEQYF
TGTGCCAGCAGCCTATTTGGTAGCGGGTACTACGAGCAGTACTTC